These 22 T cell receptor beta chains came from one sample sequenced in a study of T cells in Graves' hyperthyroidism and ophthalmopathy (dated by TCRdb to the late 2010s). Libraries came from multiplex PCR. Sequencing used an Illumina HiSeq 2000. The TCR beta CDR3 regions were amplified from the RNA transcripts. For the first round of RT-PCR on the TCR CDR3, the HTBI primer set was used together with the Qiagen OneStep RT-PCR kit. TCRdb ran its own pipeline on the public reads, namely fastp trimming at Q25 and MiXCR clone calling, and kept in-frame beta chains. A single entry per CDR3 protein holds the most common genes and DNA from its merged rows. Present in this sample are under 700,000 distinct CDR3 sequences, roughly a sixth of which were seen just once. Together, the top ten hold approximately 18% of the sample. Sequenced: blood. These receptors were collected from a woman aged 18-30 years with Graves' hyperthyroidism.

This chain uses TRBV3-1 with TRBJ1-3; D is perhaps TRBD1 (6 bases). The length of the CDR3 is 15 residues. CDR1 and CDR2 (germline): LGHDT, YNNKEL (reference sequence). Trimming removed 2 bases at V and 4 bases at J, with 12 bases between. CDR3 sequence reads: CASSQSTGHGNTIYF. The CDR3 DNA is TGTGCCAGCAGCCAATCAACAGGGCACGGAAACACCATATATTTT.

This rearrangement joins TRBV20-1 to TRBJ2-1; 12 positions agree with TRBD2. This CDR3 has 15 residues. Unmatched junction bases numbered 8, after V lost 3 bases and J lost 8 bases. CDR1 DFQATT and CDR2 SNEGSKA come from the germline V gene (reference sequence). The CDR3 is CSASWTSGTGDEQFF. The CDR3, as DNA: TGCAGTGCTAGTTGGACTAGCGGGACGGGCGATGAGCAGTTCTTC.

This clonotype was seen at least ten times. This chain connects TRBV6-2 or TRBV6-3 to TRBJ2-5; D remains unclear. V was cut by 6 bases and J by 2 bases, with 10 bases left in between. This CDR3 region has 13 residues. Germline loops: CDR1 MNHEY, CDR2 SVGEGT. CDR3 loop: CASSTNTQETQYF. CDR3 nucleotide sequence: TGTGCCAGCAGCACCAACACACAAGAGACCCAGTACTTC.

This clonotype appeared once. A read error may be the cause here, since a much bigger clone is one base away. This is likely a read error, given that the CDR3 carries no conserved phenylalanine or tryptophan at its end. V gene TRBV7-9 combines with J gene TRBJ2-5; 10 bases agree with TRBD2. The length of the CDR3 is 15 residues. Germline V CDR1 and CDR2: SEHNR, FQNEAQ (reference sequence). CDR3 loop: CASSGGGADVETQYL. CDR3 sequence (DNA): TGCGCCAGCAGCGGGGGGGGAGCTGATGTAGAGACCCAGTACCTC.

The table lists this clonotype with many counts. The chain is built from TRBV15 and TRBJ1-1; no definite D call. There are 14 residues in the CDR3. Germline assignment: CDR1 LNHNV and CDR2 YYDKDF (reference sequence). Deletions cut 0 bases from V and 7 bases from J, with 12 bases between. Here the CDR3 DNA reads TGTGCCACCAGCAGAGAAGGCGGCCTTCTTGAAGCTTTCTTT. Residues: CATSREGGLLEAFF.

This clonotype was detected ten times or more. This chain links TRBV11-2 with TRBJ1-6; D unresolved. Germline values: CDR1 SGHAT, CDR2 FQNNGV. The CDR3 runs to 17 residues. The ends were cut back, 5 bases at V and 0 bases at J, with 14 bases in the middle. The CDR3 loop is CASSPRPSHSYNSPLHF. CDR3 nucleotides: TGTGCCAGCAGCCCCAGGCCCAGCCACTCCTATAATTCACCCCTCCACTTT.

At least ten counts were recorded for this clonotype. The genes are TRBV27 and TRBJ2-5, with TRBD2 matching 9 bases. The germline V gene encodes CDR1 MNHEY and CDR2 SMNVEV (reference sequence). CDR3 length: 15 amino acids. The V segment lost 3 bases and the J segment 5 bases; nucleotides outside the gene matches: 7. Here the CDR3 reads CASSLAGGPGETQYF. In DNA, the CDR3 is TGTGCCAGCAGTTTGGCGGGAGGGCCGGGGGAGACCCAGTACTTC.

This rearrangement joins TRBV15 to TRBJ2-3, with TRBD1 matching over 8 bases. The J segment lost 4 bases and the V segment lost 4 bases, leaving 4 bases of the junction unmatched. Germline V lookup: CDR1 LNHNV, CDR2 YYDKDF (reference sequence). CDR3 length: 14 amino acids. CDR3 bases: TGTGCCACCAGCACAGGGACAGGAGCAGATACGCAGTATTTT. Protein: CATSTGTGADTQYF.

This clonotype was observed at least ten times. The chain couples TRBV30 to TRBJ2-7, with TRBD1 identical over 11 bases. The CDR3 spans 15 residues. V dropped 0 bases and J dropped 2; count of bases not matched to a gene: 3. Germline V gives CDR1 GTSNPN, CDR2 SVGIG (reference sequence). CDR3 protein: CAWSVWGQGAYEQYF. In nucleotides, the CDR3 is TGTGCCTGGAGTGTATGGGGACAGGGGGCCTACGAGCAGTACTTC.

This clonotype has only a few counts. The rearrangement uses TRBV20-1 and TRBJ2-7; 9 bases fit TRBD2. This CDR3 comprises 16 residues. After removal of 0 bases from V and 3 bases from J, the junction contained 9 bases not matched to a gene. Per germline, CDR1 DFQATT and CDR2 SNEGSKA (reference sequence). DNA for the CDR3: TGCAGTGCTAGAGATCGGGGGCGGGGGGGCGACTACGAGCAGTACTTC. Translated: CSARDRGRGGDYEQYF.

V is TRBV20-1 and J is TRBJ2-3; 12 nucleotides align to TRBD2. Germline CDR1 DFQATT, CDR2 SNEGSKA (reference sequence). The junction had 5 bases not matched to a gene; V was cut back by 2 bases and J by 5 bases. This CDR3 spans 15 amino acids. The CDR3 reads CSARSASGGGDTQYF. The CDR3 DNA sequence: TGCAGTGCTAGATCGGCTAGCGGGGGGGGAGATACGCAGTATTTT.

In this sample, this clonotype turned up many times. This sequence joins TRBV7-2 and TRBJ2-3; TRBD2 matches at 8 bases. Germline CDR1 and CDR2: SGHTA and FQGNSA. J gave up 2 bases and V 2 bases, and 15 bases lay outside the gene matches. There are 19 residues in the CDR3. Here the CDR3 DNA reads TGTGCCAGCAGCTTACCAGTTGGGCGGGGGGCAAATCTCACAGATACGCAGTATTTT. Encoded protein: CASSLPVGRGANLTDTQYF.

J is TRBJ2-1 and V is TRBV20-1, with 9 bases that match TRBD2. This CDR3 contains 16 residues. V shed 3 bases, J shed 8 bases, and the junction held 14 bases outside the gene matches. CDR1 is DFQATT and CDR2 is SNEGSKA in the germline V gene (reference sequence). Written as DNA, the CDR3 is TGCAGTGCTAGCCCCTTCCTAGCGGGAATGCTCTATGAGCAGTTCTTC. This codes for CSASPFLAGMLYEQFF.

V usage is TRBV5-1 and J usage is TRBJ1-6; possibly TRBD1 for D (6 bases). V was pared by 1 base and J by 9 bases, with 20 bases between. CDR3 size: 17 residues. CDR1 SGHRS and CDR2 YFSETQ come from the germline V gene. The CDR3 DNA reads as TGCGCCAGCAGCTTGATCCCCGGGGGGCAAGGAAGTTCACCCCTCCACTTT. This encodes CASSLIPGGQGSSPLHF.

For the CDR3, the DNA is TGCGCCAGCAGCTTCGGGCAGGGGGACATTCAGTACTTC. As protein: CASSFGQGDIQYF. This chain uses TRBV5-1 with TRBJ2-4; 7 positions match TRBD1. The junction had 4 bases not matched to a gene; V was cut back by 2 bases and J by 8 bases. The CDR3 is 13 amino acids. Germline values: CDR1 SGHRS, CDR2 YFSETQ.

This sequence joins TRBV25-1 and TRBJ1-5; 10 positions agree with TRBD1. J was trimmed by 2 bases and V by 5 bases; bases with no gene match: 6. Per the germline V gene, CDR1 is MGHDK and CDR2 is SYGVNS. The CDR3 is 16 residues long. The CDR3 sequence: CASSPGQGRGNQPQHF. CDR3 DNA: TGTGCCAGCAGTCCGGGACAGGGGCGAGGCAATCAGCCCCAGCATTTT.

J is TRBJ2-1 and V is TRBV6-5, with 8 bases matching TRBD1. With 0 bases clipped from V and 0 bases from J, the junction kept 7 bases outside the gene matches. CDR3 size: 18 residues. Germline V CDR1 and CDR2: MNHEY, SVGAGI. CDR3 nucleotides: TGTGCCAGCAGTTACTCATCGCGGGACAGGAGCTCCTACAATGAGCAGTTCTTC. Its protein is CASSYSSRDRSSYNEQFF.

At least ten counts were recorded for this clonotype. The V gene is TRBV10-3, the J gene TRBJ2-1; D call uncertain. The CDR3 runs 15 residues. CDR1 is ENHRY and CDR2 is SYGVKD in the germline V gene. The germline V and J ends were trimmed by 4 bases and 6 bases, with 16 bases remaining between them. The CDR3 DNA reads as TGTGCCATCAGTGCCGACGACTTAGACGGCAATGAGCAGTTCTTC. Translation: CAISADDLDGNEQFF.

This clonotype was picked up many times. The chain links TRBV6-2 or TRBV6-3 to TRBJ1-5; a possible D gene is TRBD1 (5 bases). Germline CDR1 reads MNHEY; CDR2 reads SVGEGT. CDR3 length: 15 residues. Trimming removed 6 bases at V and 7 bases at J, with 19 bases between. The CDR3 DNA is TGTGCCAGCAGGGCCATGGGGGGTTTCGGACAGCCCCAGCATTTT. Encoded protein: CASRAMGGFGQPQHF.

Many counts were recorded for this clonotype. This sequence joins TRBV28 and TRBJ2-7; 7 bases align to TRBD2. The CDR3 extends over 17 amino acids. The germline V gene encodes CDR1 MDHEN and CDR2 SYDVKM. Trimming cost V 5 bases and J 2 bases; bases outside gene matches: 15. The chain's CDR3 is CASSTSLTSSEPYEQYF. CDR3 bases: TGTGCCAGCAGTACCTCGTTGACTAGCTCCGAACCCTACGAGCAGTACTTC.

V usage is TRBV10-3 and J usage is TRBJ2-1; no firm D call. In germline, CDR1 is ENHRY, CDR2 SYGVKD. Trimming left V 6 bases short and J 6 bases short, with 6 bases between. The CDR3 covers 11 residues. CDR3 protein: CAIRGGNEQFF. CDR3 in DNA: TGTGCCATCAGAGGCGGCAATGAGCAGTTCTTC.

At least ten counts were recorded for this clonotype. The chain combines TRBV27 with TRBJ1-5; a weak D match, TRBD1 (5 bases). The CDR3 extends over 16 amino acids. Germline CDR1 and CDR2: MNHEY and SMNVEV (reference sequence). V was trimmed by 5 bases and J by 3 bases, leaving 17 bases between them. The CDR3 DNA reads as TGTGCCAGCAGTAGGGCCGGGACGGAAATCAATCAGCCCCAGCATTTT. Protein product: CASSRAGTEINQPQHF.